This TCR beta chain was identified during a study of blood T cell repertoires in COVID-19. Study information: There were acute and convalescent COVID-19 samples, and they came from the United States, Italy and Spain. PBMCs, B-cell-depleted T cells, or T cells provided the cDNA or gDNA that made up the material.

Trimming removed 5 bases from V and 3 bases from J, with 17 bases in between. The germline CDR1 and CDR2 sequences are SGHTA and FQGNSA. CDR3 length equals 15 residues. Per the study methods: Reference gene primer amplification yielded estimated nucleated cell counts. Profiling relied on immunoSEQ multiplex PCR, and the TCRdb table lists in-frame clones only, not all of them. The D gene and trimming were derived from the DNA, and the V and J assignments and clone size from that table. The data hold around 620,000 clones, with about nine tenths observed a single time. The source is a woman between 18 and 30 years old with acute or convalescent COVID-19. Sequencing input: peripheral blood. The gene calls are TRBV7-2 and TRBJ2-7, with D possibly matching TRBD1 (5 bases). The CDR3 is CASSTRTQAIYEQYF. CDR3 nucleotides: TGTGCCAGCAGCACTCGGACACAGGCTATCTACGAGCAGTACTTC.